The rows below give T cell receptor beta chains drawn from one sample of a study of molecular identifiers for immune sequencing clone quantification. MiXCR was run by TCRdb on the PCR reads, yielding one entry per CDR3 protein. The sample holds a few hundred thousand distinct CDR3 sequences; roughly 24% are singletons and the top ten take 0.7% to 0.9%. Sequencing was performed on naive CD8+ T cells from blood, with Jurkat cell RNA spiked in. These TCRs come from a human donor in good health. Some libraries in this study had Jurkat cell RNA spiked in. Both conserved end residues are part of each CDR3. Each record gives: D gene, V gene, clone size, J gene, CDR3 DNA, CDR3 protein. The D gene is left open where the match is weak. Clone sizes are given selectively: once, few, many, or a class where the clone is expanded.

d_call: TRBD2; v_call: TRBV5-1; clone_size: NA; j_call: TRBJ2-1; cdr3_nt: TGCGCCAGCAGCCCCGAGGGACTAGCGGGAGGGCGAAATGAGCAGTTCTTC; cdr3_aa: CASSPEGLAGGRNEQFF
d_call: TRBD1; v_call: TRBV19; clone_size: few; j_call: TRBJ2-7; cdr3_nt: TGTGCCAGTAGTATCGGGCAGGGGGCGCGGGAGCAGTACTTC; cdr3_aa: CASSIGQGAREQYF
d_call: TRBD2; v_call: TRBV2; clone_size: many; j_call: TRBJ2-3; cdr3_nt: TGTGCCAGCAGGGGGACTAGCGGGAGGACAGATACGCAGTATTTT; cdr3_aa: CASRGTSGRTDTQYF
d_call: TRBD2; v_call: TRBV14; clone_size: few; j_call: TRBJ2-7; cdr3_nt: TGTGCCAGCAGCCGGGACTACGTCGGGTCTGAGCAGTACTTC; cdr3_aa: CASSRDYVGSEQYF
d_call: TRBD2; v_call: TRBV27; clone_size: NA; j_call: TRBJ2-7; cdr3_nt: TGTGCCAGCAAAGCGGGGTCCCACGAGCAGTACTTC; cdr3_aa: CASKAGSHEQYF
d_call: TRBD1; v_call: TRBV6-6; clone_size: NA; j_call: TRBJ2-7; cdr3_nt: TGTGCGAGCAGGTACGACAGGGTCTACGAGCAGTACTTC; cdr3_aa: CASRYDRVYEQYF
d_call: TRBD1; v_call: TRBV5-4; clone_size: NA; j_call: TRBJ2-3; cdr3_nt: TGTGCCAGCAGCTCGGGACAGGGACCAGATACGCAGTATTTT; cdr3_aa: CASSSGQGPDTQYF
d_call: NA; v_call: TRBV4-1; clone_size: many; j_call: TRBJ1-5; cdr3_nt: TGCGCCAGCAGCCAAGATTCCCAGGGGAATCAGCCCCAGCATTTT; cdr3_aa: CASSQDSQGNQPQHF
d_call: TRBD1; v_call: TRBV3-1; clone_size: NA; j_call: TRBJ2-7; cdr3_nt: TGTGCCAGCAGCCAGCCGGCAGGGGGAACCTACGAGCAGTACTTC; cdr3_aa: CASSQPAGGTYEQYF
d_call: NA; v_call: TRBV4-1; clone_size: NA; j_call: TRBJ1-6; cdr3_nt: TGCGCCAGCAGCCAAGTGGAGGGGCTTTCACCCCTCCACTTT; cdr3_aa: CASSQVEGLSPLHF
d_call: NA; v_call: TRBV29-1; clone_size: few; j_call: TRBJ1-1; cdr3_nt: TGCAGCGTTGAAGAGGGGGGACAAAAGGTTTTCTTT; cdr3_aa: CSVEEGGQKVFF
d_call: NA; v_call: TRBV24-1; clone_size: NA; j_call: TRBJ2-7; cdr3_nt: TGTGCCACCAGTGATCGCCGTCGACAGGTCGTGAGGAGCTCCTACGAGCAGTACTTC; cdr3_aa: CATSDRRRQVVRSSYEQYF
d_call: NA; v_call: TRBV29-1; clone_size: NA; j_call: TRBJ2-7; cdr3_nt: TGCAGCGTTGAGCAGGGCTCCAACGAGCAGTACTTC; cdr3_aa: CSVEQGSNEQYF
d_call: TRBD2; v_call: TRBV7-9; clone_size: NA; j_call: TRBJ2-1; cdr3_nt: TGTGCCAGCAGCCCCGGACTAGCCGCTGAGCAGTTCTTC; cdr3_aa: CASSPGLAAEQFF
d_call: NA; v_call: TRBV7-9; clone_size: many; j_call: TRBJ1-4; cdr3_nt: TGTGCCAGCAGCCCGACGCAGGGAGAAAAACTGTTTTTT; cdr3_aa: CASSPTQGEKLFF
d_call: TRBD1; v_call: TRBV6-2/TRBV6-3; clone_size: NA; j_call: TRBJ2-6; cdr3_nt: TGTGCCAGCAGTTACTCGAGGGACAGCCTCCTCTCTGGGGCCAACGTCCTGACTTTC; cdr3_aa: CASSYSRDSLLSGANVLTF
d_call: NA; v_call: TRBV3-1; clone_size: NA; j_call: TRBJ1-6; cdr3_nt: TGTGCCAGCAGCCAAGACTGGGCGGTGAATTCACCCCTCCACTTT; cdr3_aa: CASSQDWAVNSPLHF
d_call: NA; v_call: TRBV19; clone_size: few; j_call: TRBJ2-7; cdr3_nt: TGTGCCAGTAGTATTTTGGGGCAGGGAGGATCCGAGCAGTACTTC; cdr3_aa: CASSILGQGGSEQYF
d_call: NA; v_call: TRBV2; clone_size: many; j_call: TRBJ2-3; cdr3_nt: TGTGCCAGCAGTGTCGCGGCTTCCCTAAAAACGATAGGCACAGATACGCAGTATTTT; cdr3_aa: CASSVAASLKTIGTDTQYF
d_call: NA; v_call: TRBV6-6; clone_size: few; j_call: TRBJ1-2; cdr3_nt: TGTGCCAGCAGGGACGTAGACAGTAACTATGGCTACACCTTC; cdr3_aa: CASRDVDSNYGYTF
d_call: NA; v_call: TRBV28; clone_size: many; j_call: TRBJ1-1; cdr3_nt: TGTGCCAGCAGTTTAGGTCATCCTAACACTGAAGCTTTCTTT; cdr3_aa: CASSLGHPNTEAFF
d_call: NA; v_call: TRBV9; clone_size: NA; j_call: TRBJ2-7; cdr3_nt: TGTGCCAGCAGCGTCGACAGCCTAATGTACGAGCAGTACTTC; cdr3_aa: CASSVDSLMYEQYF
d_call: NA; v_call: TRBV4-3; clone_size: NA; j_call: TRBJ1-2; cdr3_nt: TGCGCCAGCAGCCAAGACAGGGGAGAATATGGCTACACCTTC; cdr3_aa: CASSQDRGEYGYTF
d_call: TRBD1; v_call: TRBV12-5; clone_size: NA; j_call: TRBJ2-3; cdr3_nt: TGTGCTAGTGGTGCGGGACAGGGGGCTGCAGATACGCAGTATTTT; cdr3_aa: CASGAGQGAADTQYF
d_call: NA; v_call: TRBV5-6; clone_size: NA; j_call: TRBJ2-7; cdr3_nt: TGTGCCAGCAGCTTGGACATTGAGCAGTACTTC; cdr3_aa: CASSLDIEQYF
d_call: NA; v_call: TRBV25-1; clone_size: NA; j_call: TRBJ2-2; cdr3_nt: TGTGCCAGCACAGATATAATCGCGAACACCGGGGAGCTGTTTTTT; cdr3_aa: CASTDIIANTGELFF
d_call: NA; v_call: TRBV11-1; clone_size: few; j_call: TRBJ1-1; cdr3_nt: TGTGCCAGCAGCTTAGCTCGGGCAGGGCGCCCATCGGAAGCTTTCTTT; cdr3_aa: CASSLARAGRPSEAFF
d_call: TRBD2; v_call: TRBV4-3; clone_size: NA; j_call: TRBJ2-5; cdr3_nt: TGCGCCAGCAGCCAAGATGAAGGCGGGGGGGAGGCCCAGTACTTC; cdr3_aa: CASSQDEGGGEAQYF
d_call: NA; v_call: TRBV15; clone_size: NA; j_call: TRBJ1-5; cdr3_nt: TGTGCCACCAGCAGGCCGGCGAGGTGGGGCGATCAGCCCCAGCATTTT; cdr3_aa: CATSRPARWGDQPQHF
d_call: NA; v_call: TRBV7-9; clone_size: few; j_call: TRBJ2-5; cdr3_nt: TGTGCCAGCAGCTCCGGCGACAAAGCGGAAGAGACCCAGTACTTC; cdr3_aa: CASSSGDKAEETQYF
d_call: NA; v_call: TRBV10-3; clone_size: NA; j_call: TRBJ2-7; cdr3_nt: TGTGCCATCAGTGAGTCGGGCAGGTCCTACGAGCAGTACTTC; cdr3_aa: CAISESGRSYEQYF
d_call: TRBD1; v_call: TRBV28; clone_size: NA; j_call: TRBJ2-7; cdr3_nt: TGTGCCAGCAGATGGGACAGGAGCGAGCGGTACTTC; cdr3_aa: CASRWDRSERYF
d_call: NA; v_call: TRBV14; clone_size: once; j_call: TRBJ1-3; cdr3_nt: TGTGCCAGCAGCCAACTTCCCAACTCTGGAAACACCATATATTTT; cdr3_aa: CASSQLPNSGNTIYF
d_call: NA; v_call: TRBV5-4; clone_size: many; j_call: TRBJ2-3; cdr3_nt: TGTGCCAGCAGCTTGTGGGCAGGAACAGATACGCAGTATTTT; cdr3_aa: CASSLWAGTDTQYF
d_call: NA; v_call: TRBV20-1; clone_size: few; j_call: TRBJ1-1; cdr3_nt: TGCAGTGCTAGAGACATGACTGAAGCTTTCTTT; cdr3_aa: CSARDMTEAFF